One and the same sample provided the 29 T cell receptor beta chains below, sequenced in a study of cytomegalovirus exposure and HLA in healthy donors. PCR involved 60 Vbeta and 13 Jbeta primers. Measured with immunoSEQ multiplex PCR; TCRdb has only the in-frame clones, and not every one. This sample has around 78,000 clones; around three quarters occur once, and the top ten carry 1.1%. The sequenced sample was PBMCs. These receptors were taken from a male donor in good health and CMV-seronegative.

This chain uses TRBV7-2 with TRBJ2-5; a weak D match, TRBD1 (5 bases). CDR1 SGHTA and CDR2 FQGNSA come from the germline V gene. The CDR3 spans 12 residues. The ends were cut back, 2 bases at V and 5 bases at J, with 6 bases in the middle. The chain's CDR3 is CASSLYRETQYF. The CDR3 nucleotides read TGTGCCAGCAGCTTATACAGGGAGACCCAGTACTTC. The full variable domain, completed using reference TRBV7-2 and TRBJ2-5, is GAGVSQSPSNKVTEKGKDVELRCDPISGHTALYWYRQSLGQGLEFLIYFQGNSAPDKSGLPSDRFSAERTGGSVSTLTIQRTQQEDSAVYLCASSLYRETQYFGPGTRLLVL.

The chain uses TRBV9 and TRBJ2-7; possibly TRBD2 for D (6 bases). V was cut by 0 bases and J by 12 bases, with 13 bases left in between. The CDR3 runs 12 residues. The germline V gene encodes CDR1 SGDLS and CDR2 YYNGEE. CDR3 nucleotide sequence: TGTGCCAGCAGCGTAGAGGAGGGCAGACCGTACTTC. Translated, it gives CASSVEEGRPYF.

V usage is TRBV5-1 and J usage is TRBJ1-2, with TRBD1 as a possible D gene (5 bases). Germline V gene sequence: CDR1 SGHRS, CDR2 YFSETQ. The V gene lost 1 base and the J gene lost 3 bases, with 10 bases spanning the gap. The CDR3 runs 14 residues. CDR3 nucleotide sequence: TGCGCCAGCAGCTTGACGGGCAGGGACTATGGCTACACCTTC. This sequence encodes CASSLTGRDYGYTF.

V usage is TRBV18 and J usage is TRBJ2-7; 11 bases match TRBD1. V dropped 3 bases and J dropped 4; count of bases not matched to a gene: 5. Germline values: CDR1 KGHSH, CDR2 LQKENI. The CDR3 contains 15 residues. Here the CDR3 DNA reads TGTGCCAGCTCACCGCGGACAGGGGGCGCGTACGAGCAGTACTTC. As protein: CASSPRTGGAYEQYF.

The chain recombines TRBV11-2 with TRBJ2-5; 8 nucleotides match TRBD2. This CDR3 contains 12 residues. Trimming removed 5 bases from V and 10 bases from J; junction bases left unmatched: 6. In germline, CDR1 is SGHAT, CDR2 FQNNGV. CDR3 nucleotide sequence: TGTGCCAGCAGCCCGGGGGGGTTAGGCCAGTACTTC. Encoded protein: CASSPGGLGQYF.

This sequence joins TRBV28 and TRBJ2-7; D might be TRBD1 (6 bases). The V end lost 6 bases, the J end lost 1 base, and 13 bases lay between the germline ends. Germline V gene sequence: CDR1 MDHEN, CDR2 SYDVKM. CDR3 length equals 14 residues. The CDR3 loop is CASSSTGRSYEQYF. The CDR3 DNA sequence: TGTGCCAGCAGCTCGACAGGAAGATCCTACGAGCAGTACTTC.

For the CDR3, the DNA is TGTGCCAGCAGTTACTCGAGCATGAACACTGAAGCTTTCTTT. Protein product: CASSYSSMNTEAFF. This chain links TRBV6-5 with TRBJ1-1; no reliable D call. The V gene lost 0 bases and the J gene lost 0 bases, with 5 bases spanning the gap. The CDR3 contains 14 residues. Germline CDR1 reads MNHEY; CDR2 reads SVGAGI.

The chain combines TRBV7-2 with TRBJ2-3, with D tentatively TRBD2 (7 bases). The V end lost 6 bases, the J end lost 6 bases, and 16 bases lay between the germline ends. The CDR3 is 14 residues long. The germline V gene encodes CDR1 SGHTA and CDR2 FQGNSA. The CDR3 here is CASRNVAGADTQYF. As DNA, the CDR3 is TGTGCCAGCAGAAATGTGGCGGGGGCGGATACGCAGTATTTT.

This clone was recorded a few times. This chain links TRBV9 with TRBJ2-6, with D perhaps matching TRBD1 (5 bases). The CDR3 spans 15 residues. Trimming pared 5 bases from V and 2 bases from J, leaving 11 bases between. Germline CDR1 SGDLS, CDR2 YYNGEE. The CDR3 bases are TGTGCCAGCAGTTCCCAGGGCCCTGGGGCCAACGTCCTGACTTTC. It is translated as CASSSQGPGANVLTF.

The chain joins TRBV27 to TRBJ1-2, with a weak D call TRBD1 (5 bases). V was pared by 2 bases and J by 7 bases, with 14 bases between. The CDR3 is made up of 14 amino acids. Germline CDR1 is MNHEY and CDR2 is SMNVEV (reference sequence). The CDR3 nucleotides read TGTGCCAGCAGTTTAAGCGGGGCTTGGGCTGGCTACACCTTC. This gives the protein CASSLSGAWAGYTF.

This clone was picked up a small number of times. V is TRBV14 and J is TRBJ2-2, with no clear D. The V and J ends lost 5 bases and 5 bases respectively, with 6 bases between them. There are 12 residues in the CDR3. Germline V gene lookup returns CDR1 SGHDN and CDR2 FVKESK. The CDR3 reads CASSTRTGELFF. The CDR3 region has the DNA TGTGCCAGCAGCACCCGGACCGGGGAGCTGTTTTTT.

A word on this clone: A read error may account for a junction end that differs from germline. CDR3 sequence reads: CASSYSRVSPPQNF. In DNA, the CDR3 is TGTGCCAGCAGTTACTCGAGGGTCTCGCCCCCCCAGAATTTT. The chain is built from TRBV6-6 and TRBJ1-5; D gene unclear. The CDR3 spans 14 residues. Germline V gene sequence: CDR1 MNHNY, CDR2 SVGAGI (reference sequence).

The chain has TRBV28 and TRBJ2-2, with D possibly TRBD1 on 6 matching bases. The CDR3 is 14 residues long. The germline gives CDR1 MDHEN, CDR2 SYDVKM. Trimming cost V 6 bases and J 7 bases, with 15 bases left between them. The DNA of the CDR3 is TGTGCCAGCAGCACCACCGGGGACATCGGGGAGCTGTTTTTT. Translating it yields CASSTTGDIGELFF.

This clone turned up a few times. V gene TRBV9 combines with J gene TRBJ1-5; TRBD1 agrees at 8 bases. CDR1 is SGDLS, CDR2 YYNGEE, per germline. V lost 3 bases and J lost 1; bases outside the gene matches: 3. The CDR3 length is 15 residues. CDR3: CASSGTGLSNQPQHF. CDR3 bases: TGTGCCAGCAGCGGGACAGGGTTGAGCAATCAGCCCCAGCATTTT.

In this sample, this clone turned up once. The gene calls are TRBV5-6 and TRBJ2-7; 11 bases match TRBD1. The CDR3 spans 15 residues. Germline lookup yields CDR1 SGHDT and CDR2 YYEEEE. V shed 4 bases, J shed 2 bases, and the junction held 5 bases outside the gene matches. The CDR3, as DNA: TGTGCCAGCAGCCCGGGGACAGGGGGGCCCTACGAGCAGTACTTC. Protein product: CASSPGTGGPYEQYF.

This rearrangement joins TRBV7-3 to TRBJ1-1; unclear D gene. CDR3 size: 15 residues. Germline V gene sequence: CDR1 SGHTA, CDR2 FQGTGA. Trimming cost V 5 bases and J 2 bases, with 15 bases left between them. This CDR3 is CASSPGGLGNTEAFF. CDR3 nucleotides: TGTGCCAGCAGCCCGGGCGGGTTGGGTAACACTGAAGCTTTCTTT.

This clone came up once. The chain recombines TRBV2 with TRBJ2-5; D remains ambiguous. The J call may be mistaken, given a closer DNA end match to TRBJ2-7. CDR3 length: 15 residues. In germline, CDR1 is SNHLY, CDR2 FYNNEI. CDR3 nucleotide sequence: TGTGCCAGCAACCAAGAAGCTATGAAGCTCAGCGAGCAGTACTTC. This encodes CASNQEAMKLSEQYF.

In its sample, this clone was seen once. V gene TRBV4-2 combines with J gene TRBJ2-7; D is unresolved. CDR3 size: 17 residues. Trimming cost V 0 bases and J 4 bases, with 19 bases left between them. CDR1 is LGHNA and CDR2 is YNFKEQ in the germline V gene. In DNA form, the CDR3 reads TGTGCCAGCAGCCAAGAAAGGTCTAGTTTCGTTTTTTACGAGCAGTACTTC. It is translated as CASSQERSSFVFYEQYF.

The chain joins TRBV19 to TRBJ1-1; tentative D call: TRBD1 (5 bases). From germline, CDR1 is LNHDA and CDR2 SQIVND (reference sequence). This CDR3 contains 14 residues. Between the trimmed V and J ends, which lost 8 bases and 0 bases, there was a span of 13 bases. Written as DNA, the CDR3 is TGTGCCAGTGAGCAGGGTTACATGAACACTGAAGCTTTCTTT. Protein: CASEQGYMNTEAFF.

V gene TRBV30 combines with J gene TRBJ2-1; 7 bases are a match to TRBD2. Germline loops: CDR1 GTSNPN, CDR2 SVGIG (reference sequence). V shed 2 bases, J shed 9 bases, and the junction held 4 bases outside the gene matches. The CDR3 contains 12 residues. The CDR3 nucleotides read TGTGCCTGGAGTCCCGGGGGGACTGAGCAGTTCTTC. It is translated as CAWSPGGTEQFF.

The chain joins TRBV28 to TRBJ2-5, with 11 bases fitting TRBD2. V trimming: 2 bases; J trimming: 5 bases; junction bases outside the gene matches: 16. Germline V lookup: CDR1 MDHEN, CDR2 SYDVKM. The CDR3 covers 19 residues. Here the CDR3 reads CASSLVAGGLTGASETQYF. As DNA, the CDR3 is TGTGCCAGCAGTTTAGTAGCGGGAGGGTTAACCGGCGCCTCGGAGACCCAGTACTTC.

The CDR3 region has the DNA TGTGCCAGCAGCGGGGCAGGGGGCACTGAAGCTTTCTTT. Translated, it gives CASSGAGGTEAFF. The chain couples TRBV9 to TRBJ1-1; 7 bases line up with TRBD1. Trimming removed 3 bases from V and 4 bases from J; junction bases left unmatched: 3. This CDR3 is 13 amino acids long. Germline-derived CDR1 and CDR2 are SGDLS and YYNGEE.

This clone came up once. The genes are TRBV18 and TRBJ1-2; maybe TRBD1 (5 bases). Germline V gene data show CDR1 as KGHSH and CDR2 as LQKENI. V was shortened by 3 bases and J by 0 bases, with 17 bases between the two germline ends. The CDR3 spans 17 residues. The CDR3 loop reads CASSPRRDSETNYGYTF. The CDR3 DNA reads TGTGCCAGCTCACCTCGACGGGACTCCGAGACTAACTATGGCTACACCTTC.

This clone has a single count. The J gene is TRBJ1-2, the V gene TRBV7-9; D not resolved. The CDR3 consists of 13 residues. Trimming removed 3 bases at V and 3 bases at J, with 8 bases between. Germline-derived CDR1 and CDR2 are SEHNR and FQNEAQ (reference sequence). The CDR3 spells CASSFRDHYGYTF. The CDR3 nucleotides read TGTGCCAGCAGCTTCCGGGATCACTATGGCTACACCTTC.

The chain has TRBV15 and TRBJ2-1; TRBD1 aligns across 8 bases. Germline V lookup: CDR1 LNHNV, CDR2 YYDKDF (reference sequence). This CDR3 comprises 16 residues. The ends lost 2 bases at V and 8 bases at J; junction bases unmatched: 11. The CDR3 DNA is TGTGCCACCAGCAGACCCGACAGGGGATGGCAGCATGAGCAGTTCTTC. Translated, it gives CATSRPDRGWQHEQFF.

The chain employs TRBV7-9 and TRBJ1-2; TRBD1 matches 10 bases. J gave up 7 bases and V 2 bases, and 4 bases lay outside the gene matches. The germline V gene encodes CDR1 SEHNR and CDR2 FQNEAQ (reference sequence). This CDR3 is built from 14 residues. In DNA form, the CDR3 reads TGTGCCAGCAGCTTATGGGACAGGGGCCCTGGCTACACCTTC. Residues: CASSLWDRGPGYTF.

The chain employs TRBV2 and TRBJ1-2, with no clear D. Germline V gene lookup returns CDR1 SNHLY and CDR2 FYNNEI. CDR3 size: 13 residues. The germline V and J ends were trimmed by 4 bases and 5 bases, with 11 bases remaining between them. The CDR3 sequence is CASSASEGYGYTF. The CDR3 nucleotides read TGTGCCAGCAGTGCCAGCGAGGGTTATGGCTACACCTTC.

The chain has TRBV5-1 and TRBJ2-5; 7 bases are a match to TRBD1. The CDR3 sequence is 15 residues long. J lost 2 bases, V lost 4 bases, and 8 bases had no gene match. Germline CDR1 and CDR2: SGHRS and YFSETQ. CDR3 region: CASSPGQLRQETQYF. The CDR3, as DNA: TGCGCCAGCAGCCCGGGACAGTTAAGACAAGAGACCCAGTACTTC.

This chain joins TRBV18 and TRBJ2-7; 12 positions match TRBD2. CDR1 and CDR2 (germline): KGHSH, LQKENI. V lost 5 bases, J lost 5 bases, and 4 bases stayed unmatched. This CDR3 has 14 residues. This CDR3 is CASSAGLAGNEQYF. The CDR3 nucleotides are TGTGCCAGCTCAGCTGGACTAGCGGGAAACGAGCAGTACTTC.